A single TCR beta chain is shown here with its context. Its specificity is not known. Clones were sequenced by immunoSEQ multiplex PCR, and TCRdb holds only the in-frame ones, with some missing. Of 130,000 to 150,000 clones listed, 88% are singletons. The data are from a study of T cell responses to AZD1222 COVID-19 vaccine. Overall study findings and caveats: No repertoire was sampled before or during the peak T cell response, only after it. It was only a handful of AZD1222 recipients who were seropositive at baseline. Regions 160-218 and 743-854 held dominance among vaccine-associated CD4 TCRs, which spanned spike.

The CDR3 sequence is 15 residues long. Germline CDR1 SGHDN, CDR2 FVKESK. V shed 0 bases and J shed 0 bases, with 5 bases lying between them. This clonotype originated in an adult in good health. This specimen was peripheral blood, taken on day 0 of AZD1222 vaccination. The gene calls are TRBV14 and TRBJ1-4; D is ambiguous. This chain's CDR3 is CASSQDPATNEKLFF. CDR3 DNA: TGTGCCAGCAGCCAAGATCCTGCAACTAATGAAAAACTGTTTTTT. The full variable domain, completed using reference TRBV14 and TRBJ1-4, is EAGVTQFPSHSVIEKGQTVTLRCDPISGHDNLYWYRRVMGKEIKFLLHFVKESKQDESGMPNNRFLAERTGGTYSTLKVQPAELEDSGVYFCASSQDPATNEKLFFGSGTQLSVL.